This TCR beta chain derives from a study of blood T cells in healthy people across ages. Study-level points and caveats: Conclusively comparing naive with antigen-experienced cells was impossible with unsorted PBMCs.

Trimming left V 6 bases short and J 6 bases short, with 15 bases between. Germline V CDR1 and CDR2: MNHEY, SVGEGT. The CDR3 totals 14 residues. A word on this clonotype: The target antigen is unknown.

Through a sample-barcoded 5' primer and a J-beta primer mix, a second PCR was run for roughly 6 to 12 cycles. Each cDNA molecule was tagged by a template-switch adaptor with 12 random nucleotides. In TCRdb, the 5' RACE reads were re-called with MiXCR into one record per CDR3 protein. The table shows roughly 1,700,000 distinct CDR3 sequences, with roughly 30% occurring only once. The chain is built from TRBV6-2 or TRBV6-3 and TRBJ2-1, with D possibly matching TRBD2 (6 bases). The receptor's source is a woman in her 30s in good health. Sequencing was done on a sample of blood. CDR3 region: CASSRRSGFNEQFF. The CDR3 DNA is TGTGCCAGCAGCCGCCGCAGCGGGTTCAATGAGCAGTTCTTC.